This entry concerns a single T cell receptor beta chain. A single count supports this clone. What this receptor recognizes is not known. No much larger clone exists at a distance of one base, and base qualities are not known. The sample belongs to a study of cytomegalovirus exposure and HLA in healthy donors (dated by TCRdb to the late 2010s). For the study in its entirety: An earlier analysis of 587 of the donors reported around 280 Gb of sequence data and around 100 million unique TCR beta sequences obtained from some 200 million T cells. A later genetic analysis used genome-wide SNP genotypes for about three fifths of the 666 donors, treating that subset as a discovery cohort. Among 398 genotyped donors of the cohort, an average of about 240,000 unique TCR beta nucleotide sequences were sequenced per donor, 15% to 20% of them non-productive. Of the roughly 400 genotyped donors, about 84% fell in the genetic ancestry cluster associated with self-reported Caucasian donors. An early release covering roughly 640 HLA-typed donors comprised 250 to 350 gigabases of sequencing data and approximately 80 million unique TCR sequences. Rather than drawing on any new phenotypic data, the later analysis identified candidate immune exposures from TCR beta sequences and the way those sequences occurred across donors. The study aimed to test whether signatures of past pathogen exposure could be identified by cataloging public T cell receptors. All discovery cohort repertoires had been generated on a single sequencing platform. In an earlier analysis of over 550 of the donors, high-throughput TCR beta sequencing was used to judge whether each TCR beta V gene segment behaved as functional or pseudogenic. Both class I and class II loci were covered by HLA typing, at four-digit resolution. Donor age, sex, ethnicity and CMV serostatus were collected together with the repertoire data. A handful of DR-DQ haplotypes were handled as single units for association and clustering because linkage in the cohort was strong. Using immunosequencing, the study profiled T cell repertoires from fewer than 700 subjects and related those repertoires to cytomegalovirus serostatus. A later analysis re-examined previously published TCR beta repertoires from more than 550 donors and added high-resolution HLA genotyping to investigate patterns of TCR occurrence. The number of donors typed differed by locus, with 629-630 for A, B, C, DRB1 and DQB1, over 500 for DQA1, 606 for DPA1, and around 450 for DPB1. To predict cytomegalovirus infection status, the study combined high-throughput TCR immunosequencing, statistical association of individual TCRs with disease status, and machine learning. Along with the approximately 620-subject first cohort, a separate validation cohort of over a hundred different subjects was used. Points the paper makes about the study in general: Some IMGT-functional V segments, including TRBV6-2 and TRBV6-3, could not be distinguished by the 87-base-pair reads and were therefore excluded. In a later analysis, HLA-associated TCR beta chains were found to be more clonally expanded and to have lower generation probabilities than equally common non-associated chains. When HLA alleles, especially DR and DQ, strongly co-occurred, TCR associations were difficult to assign to individual alleles. A few of the identified cytomegalovirus-associated TCR beta chains were confirmed in vitro to be specific for cytomegalovirus antigens. A further reported finding was that TCR beta sequences accurately predicted the HLA-A and HLA-B alleles for most subjects in the first cohort. Correlated functional status among segregating V segments might reflect linkage disequilibrium, but an unknown experimental factor could not be ruled out. The authors suggested that the approach could potentially be extended to other disease states and immunological phenotypes. Because counts were too low, 15 to 20 rarely observed V segments, including chromosome 9 orphons, were excluded from the earlier analysis of roughly 580 of the donors. The study listed 150 to 200 TCR beta chains as associated with cytomegalovirus. Because HLA typing was unavailable for some donors at each locus, only the typed subset was used in association tests. According to a later genetic analysis, donors in an Asian-associated ancestry cluster had fewer N-insertions in productive TCRs than the approximately 630-donor mean. Immune exposure information for the cohort was limited to CMV serostatus. Broadly in line with IMGT annotations, most TCR beta V segments showed up in productive rearrangements about 90% or about 30% of the time in an earlier analysis of 587 of the donors. A later analysis associated about 17,000 TCR beta sequences with specific HLA alleles at a false discovery rate of 0.05. The classifier was reported to diagnose cytomegalovirus status with high specificity and sensitivity in both the original cohort and the validation cohort. In a later analysis, TCR association rates were found to vary across HLA loci, with the most associated TCRs seen for DRB1 alleles and the fewest for HLA-C alleles. While some public TCRs were present in many individuals, most TCR sequences turned up only very rarely across donors. An association between a missense DCLRE1C variant and V-gene and J-gene trimming of TCR beta chains was found in a later genetic analysis and replicated in an independent cohort. Several of the top co-occurrence clusters appeared to be linked to parvovirus B19, influenza, CMV and Epstein-Barr virus, according to a later analysis. The sequencing pipeline was judged likely to have produced a cluster of highly shared sequence variants as a technical artifact. The presence/absence analyses assumed that sequencing depth was roughly uniform across donors, and that assumption may not be true. Most CMV-associated TCR beta chains appeared to be HLA-restricted in a later analysis, and the HLA associations seemed to be driven largely by CMV exposure. In this cohort, only TCR beta chains were sequenced, and detectable features were limited by the absence of alpha or paired-chain data.

V is trimmed back by 4 bases and J by 10 bases, and the junction contains 13 bases that no gene match accounts for. The germline V gene provides CDR1 SGHDN and CDR2 FVKESK. From cysteine to phenylalanine, the CDR3 is 17 amino acids long. The DNA shown is the 51-base CDR3, in frame from base 1. The cohort was made up of under 800 healthy bone marrow donors. Cohort members were all nominally healthy when sampled, although unrecorded immune exposures were likely present. The donor was CMV seronegative and belonged to the group of under 400 seronegative cohort members. A peripheral blood sample was collected from each donor, and TCR beta sequencing was performed on peripheral blood mononuclear cells. The Qiagen DNeasy Blood Extraction Kit was used to extract genomic DNA from the blood cell samples. Preparation of the library involved the immunoSEQ multiplex PCR assay. The multiplex PCR relied on a mix of 60 forward primers for TCR Vbeta segments and 13 reverse primers for TCR Jbeta segments. The CDR3 region of rearranged TCR beta genes was amplified from genomic DNA by a multiplex PCR assay. The amplified TCR beta libraries were sequenced on the Illumina HiSeq System as 87-base-pair reads. In the paper's pipeline: Across the roughly 600 repertoires, a later analysis counted tens of millions of unique TCR beta chains, 8.5 million to 12 million of which were shared by at least two donors. A nearest-neighbor algorithm error-corrected the raw reads and collapsed the reads into unique sequences, merging closely related sequences to remove PCR and sequencing errors. V, D and J gene segments were assigned by aligning CDR3 sequences to IMGT reference sequences. For a sequence to be retained, a match of at least six nucleotides was required to both a V gene segment and a J gene segment. A rearrangement counted as productive if the CDR3 had no stop codons and remained in frame with V and J, and every other rearrangement counted as non-productive. Following IMGT convention, CDR3 was defined as the stretch from the second conserved V-encoded cysteine up to the conserved J-encoded phenylalanine. Sequences without an unambiguous match to a single V gene segment were excluded from the earlier analysis of approximately 600 of the donors. An earlier analysis of 550 to 650 of the donors classified V segments as functional when productive rearrangements were above 56.7% and as segregating when the standard deviation between donors was above 5%. A statistical classification framework was built to diagnose cytomegalovirus status from the catalog of TCR beta chain sequences. V and J gene assignment, in a later analysis, came from comparing TCR nucleotide sequences with IMGT/GENE-DB human TR gene sequences. Using the TCRdist pipeline, a later analysis assigned CDR3 sequences along with most-parsimonious VDJ recombination scenarios. In a later analysis, each TCR beta chain was defined by its CDR3 amino acid sequence together with its V-gene family, and reads without a unique V-gene family were excluded. In a later analysis, 550 to 650 highly shared, low-generation-probability nucleotide sequences were removed to address suspected cross-contamination and a sequencing artifact. In a later analysis, a clonal expansion index was calculated for each public chain from normalized within-repertoire ranks of inferred template counts. Generation probabilities in a later analysis came from a VDJ recombination model fitted to out-of-frame rearrangements, and those results were checked against IGoR. In a later analysis, TCR-TCR, TCR-HLA and TCR-CMV co-occurrence was scored with hypergeometric tests, and a repertoire-size bias correction was applied to TCR pairs. False discovery rates were estimated in a later analysis by permuting HLA or CMV assignments 20 times. In a later analysis, co-occurring TCRs were grouped using DBSCAN, with TCRdist sequence similarity added in when clustering inside HLA-allele-positive subsets. Repertoires with fewer than 30,000 or more than 120,000 public chains were left out of co-occurrence clustering, as were roughly five repertoires with anomalous nucleotide sharing. TCRdb took this table from immuneACCESS and kept in-frame rearrangements with V and J called. Such tables lack part of the clones; where checked against another copy, unresolved V genes explain under half of the gap, and the rest is unexplained. D and trimming were read from the DNA, whereas the V and J calls and clone size are those reported in that table. In all, the sample holds around 210,000 clones, and over 75% of those were seen once. The ten biggest clones cover approximately 0.49% of the sample.

The V and J genes are TRBV14 and TRBJ2-1, and 13 junctional nucleotides match TRBD2. The sequencing input was PBMCs. This TCR derives from a boy younger than 18 in good health and CMV-seronegative. The CDR3 sequence is CASSPPFGTSGIREQFF. In nucleotides, the sequence is TGTGCCAGCAGCCCCCCATTCGGGACTAGCGGGATACGGGAGCAGTTCTTC.